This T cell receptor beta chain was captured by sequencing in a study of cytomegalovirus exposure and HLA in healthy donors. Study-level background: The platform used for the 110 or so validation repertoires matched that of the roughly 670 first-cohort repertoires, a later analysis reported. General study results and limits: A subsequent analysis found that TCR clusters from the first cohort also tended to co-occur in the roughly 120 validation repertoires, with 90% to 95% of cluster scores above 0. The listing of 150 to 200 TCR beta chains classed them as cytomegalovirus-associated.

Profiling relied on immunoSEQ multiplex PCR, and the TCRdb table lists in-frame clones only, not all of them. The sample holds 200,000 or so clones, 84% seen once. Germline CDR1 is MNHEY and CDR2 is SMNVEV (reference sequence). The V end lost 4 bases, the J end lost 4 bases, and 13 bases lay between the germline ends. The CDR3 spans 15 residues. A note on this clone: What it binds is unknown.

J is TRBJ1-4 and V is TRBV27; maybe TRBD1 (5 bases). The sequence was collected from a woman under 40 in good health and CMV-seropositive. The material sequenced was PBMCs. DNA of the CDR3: TGTGCCAGCAGTTCCGACAGAAACCTTAATGAAAAACTGTTTTTT. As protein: CASSSDRNLNEKLFF. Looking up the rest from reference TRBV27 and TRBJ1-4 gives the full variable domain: EAQVTQNPRYLITVTGKKLTVTCSQNMNHEYMSWYRQDPGLGLRQIYYSMNVEVTDKGDVPEGYKVSRKEKRNFPLILESPSPNQTSLYFCASSSDRNLNEKLFFGSGTQLSVL.